The rows below give T cell receptor beta chains drawn from one sample of a study of cytomegalovirus exposure and HLA in healthy donors. Only in-frame clones appear in the TCRdb table, and some are missing; sequencing was by immunoSEQ multiplex PCR. Found here are 150,000 to 200,000 clones, about four fifths of them singletons; the top ten hold around 4.3%. Sequencing was carried out using PBMCs. These TCRs come from a man over 45 in good health and CMV-seropositive. Both conserved end residues are part of each CDR3. Fields, in order: V gene, J gene, D gene, clone size, CDR3 protein, CDR3 DNA. A D gene is named only where the DNA matches it firmly. Size tells how often a clone was seen (once, few, many) or the class of an expanded clone, and some rows leave it out.

>TRBV2|TRBJ1-5|TRBD1|-
CASSATGGATQPQHF
TGTGCCAGCAGTGCGACAGGGGGTGCCACTCAGCCCCAGCATTTT
>TRBV4-1|TRBJ2-1|TRBD2|-
CASSYRPGTSDEWDEQFF
TGCGCCAGCAGCTACAGGCCCGGGACTAGCGATGAGTGGGATGAGCAGTTCTTC
>TRBV10-3|TRBJ2-2|TRBD1|-
CAIGTGGATGELFF
TGTGCCATCGGGACAGGGGGCGCCACCGGGGAGCTGTTTTTT
>TRBV11-2|TRBJ2-7|-|-
CASSLMGQDGRSEQYF
TGTGCCAGCAGCTTAATGGGGCAAGACGGACGGAGCGAGCAGTACTTC
>TRBV5-1|TRBJ1-4|-|-
CASSYTTGGREKLFF
TGCGCCAGCAGCTATACAACGGGAGGTCGGGAAAAACTGTTTTTT
>TRBV11-2|TRBJ2-1|TRBD1|-
CASSLPTTGGAYNEQFF
TGTGCCAGCAGCTTACCCACGACAGGGGGGGCCTACAATGAGCAGTTCTTC
>TRBV27|TRBJ2-6|TRBD2|-
CASSRGGGAGANVLTF
TGTGCCAGCAGTCGCGGGGGTGGGGCTGGGGCCAACGTCCTGACTTTC
>TRBV5-4|TRBJ1-2|TRBD1|-
CASSPDRGRVNYGYTF
TGTGCCAGCAGCCCTGACAGGGGGCGAGTTAATTATGGCTACACCTTC
>TRBV19|TRBJ2-3|TRBD2|-
CASSISAGGPGDTQYF
TGTGCCAGTAGTATCAGCGCGGGAGGGCCCGGCGATACGCAGTATTTT
>TRBV28|TRBJ2-6|TRBD1|-
CASSLFGTGPGANVLTF
TGTGCCAGCAGTTTATTTGGGACAGGGCCCGGGGCCAACGTCCTGACTTTC
>TRBV9|TRBJ1-4|-|-
CASSVRAGEHEKLFF
TGTGCCAGCAGCGTACGAGCAGGGGAGCATGAAAAACTGTTTTTT
>TRBV19|TRBJ2-2|TRBD2|-
CATRTSVPSANTGELFF
TGTGCCACTAGGACTAGCGTCCCCTCCGCGAACACCGGGGAGCTGTTTTTT
>TRBV19|TRBJ1-2|TRBD1|-
CASSTTGGDGYTF
TGTGCCAGTAGTACGACAGGGGGCGATGGCTACACCTTC
>TRBV7-6|TRBJ2-2|TRBD1|-
CASSLTGGATGELFF
TGTGCCAGCAGCTTAACAGGGGGCGCGACCGGGGAGCTGTTTTTT
>TRBV6-5|TRBJ2-1|-|few
CASSDSQDGGNEQFF
TGTGCCAGCAGTGACTCCCAGGACGGGGGAAATGAGCAGTTCTTC
>TRBV7-3|TRBJ1-1|TRBD1|-
CASSNYRQGEAFF
TGTGCCAGCAGCAATTACCGACAGGGTGAAGCTTTCTTT
>TRBV6-6|TRBJ2-5|-|-
CASSFQETQYF
TGTGCCAGCAGCTTTCAAGAGACCCAGTACTTC
>TRBV27|TRBJ1-4|TRBD1|-
CASSSSLLRGQTNEKLFF
TGTGCCAGCAGTTCCTCCCTCCTTAGGGGACAGACTAATGAAAAACTGTTTTTT
>TRBV27|TRBJ1-6|-|-
CASRRGSSYNSPLHF
TGTGCCAGCAGGAGGGGGAGCTCCTATAATTCACCCCTCCACTTT
>TRBV5-1|TRBJ1-1|-|-
CASSLGSGKPYDTEAFF
TGCGCCAGCAGCTTGGGGTCAGGGAAGCCGTATGACACTGAAGCTTTCTTT
>TRBV28|TRBJ2-5|-|-
CASSHSSLGPRQETQYF
TGTGCCAGCAGCCACTCAAGCTTGGGGCCCCGACAAGAGACCCAGTACTTC
>TRBV19|TRBJ2-1|TRBD2|-
CASGTSGGGNEQFF
TGTGCCAGTGGGACTAGCGGGGGGGGGAATGAGCAGTTCTTC
>TRBV5-6|TRBJ1-4|-|-
CASSSELGADYEKLFF
TGTGCCAGCAGCTCGGAACTGGGGGCAGATTATGAAAAACTGTTTTTT
>TRBV28|TRBJ1-5|-|-
CASRTEISNQPQHF
TGTGCCAGCAGGACAGAGATTAGCAATCAGCCCCAGCATTTT
>TRBV19|TRBJ2-1|TRBD2|-
CASSGRATNEQFF
TGTGCCAGTAGCGGGAGGGCTACGAATGAGCAGTTCTTC
>TRBV11-3|TRBJ2-7|-|-
CASSLCRPTSSYEQYF
TGTGCCAGCAGCTTATGCAGACCGACTAGCTCCTACGAGCAGTACTTC
>TRBV10-3|TRBJ2-7|-|-
CAISESQAYEQYF
TGTGCCATCAGTGAGTCTCAGGCCTACGAGCAGTACTTC
>TRBV7-9|TRBJ2-3|TRBD2|-
CASALGSGIRDTQYF
TGTGCCAGCGCACTGGGTAGCGGGATAAGAGATACGCAGTATTTT
>TRBV30|TRBJ2-1|TRBD2|-
CACPPTKRGLAGGETVF
TGTGCCTGCCCCCCGACTAAGAGGGGGCTGGCGGGGGGGGAAACGGTCTTC
>TRBV7-3|TRBJ2-5|-|-
CASSQQGGETQYF
TGTGCCAGCAGCCAACAGGGTGGGGAGACCCAGTACTTC
>TRBV5-1|TRBJ2-7|-|-
CASSPQGNYEQYF
TGCGCCAGCAGCCCACAGGGAAACTACGAGCAGTACTTC
>TRBV23-1|TRBJ2-5|TRBD2|once
CASSQVVGGGAGETQYF
TGCGCCAGCAGTCAAGTTGTTGGCGGGGGGGCGGGGGAGACCCAGTACTTC
>TRBV7-9|TRBJ2-1|TRBD1|-
CASSSVQGILNEQFF
TGTGCCAGCAGCTCCGTACAGGGGATCCTCAATGAGCAGTTCTTC
>TRBV29-1|TRBJ1-2|TRBD1|-
CSVETGGGYTF
TGCAGCGTCGAGACAGGGGGCGGCTACACCTTC
>TRBV4-1|TRBJ2-2|-|-
CASSQEGRGTGELFF
TGCGCCAGCAGCCAAGAGGGCAGGGGAACCGGGGAGCTGTTTTTT
>TRBV9|TRBJ1-6|-|once
CASSVGGRDNSPLHF
TGTGCCAGCAGCGTAGGAGGCAGAGATAATTCACCCCTCCACTTT
>TRBV27|TRBJ1-2|TRBD1|-
CASSSGDSRYGYTF
TGTGCCAGCAGTTCAGGGGACAGCCGCTATGGCTACACCTTC
>TRBV6-5|TRBJ2-7|TRBD2|-
CASSYFWRGYSYEQYF
TGTGCCAGCAGTTACTTCTGGCGGGGGTACTCCTACGAGCAGTACTTC
>TRBV2|TRBJ1-1|-|-
CASRAGPTEAFF
TGTGCCAGCAGAGCGGGGCCCACTGAAGCTTTCTTT
>TRBV7-3|TRBJ1-5|-|-
CASSPRVISNQPQHF
TGTGCCAGCAGCCCCAGGGTCATCAGCAATCAGCCCCAGCATTTT
>TRBV7-3|TRBJ2-2|TRBD2|few
CASSLTGTSGTGELFF
TGTGCCAGCAGCCTAACCGGGACTAGCGGCACCGGGGAGCTGTTTTTT
>TRBV7-9|TRBJ2-5|-|few
CASSLASPGRETQYF
TGTGCCAGCAGCTTAGCATCCCCGGGGAGGGAGACCCAGTACTTC
>TRBV7-6|TRBJ1-1|-|-
CASSLGRGGPGRTEAFF
TGTGCCAGCAGCTTAGGTCGGGGGGGGCCCGGGAGGACTGAAGCTTTCTTT
>TRBV27|TRBJ2-2|-|-
CASSLSRGVNTGELFF
TGTGCCAGCAGTTTATCAAGGGGCGTAAACACCGGGGAGCTGTTTTTT
>TRBV29-1|TRBJ2-1|-|-
CSAAGQTYNEQFF
TGCAGCGCAGCCGGACAGACCTACAATGAGCAGTTCTTC
>TRBV11-3|TRBJ2-7|-|-
CASSLVGGYEQYF
TGTGCCAGCAGCTTAGTTGGGGGGTACGAGCAGTACTTC
>TRBV9|TRBJ2-7|-|-
CASSVGSSYEQYF
TGTGCCAGCAGCGTCGGGAGTTCCTACGAGCAGTACTTC
>TRBV10-2|TRBJ1-1|-|-
CASSDRLQKPNTEAFF
TGCGCCAGCAGTGACCGACTCCAGAAACCGAACACTGAAGCTTTCTTT
>TRBV9|TRBJ2-7|TRBD2|-
CASSVESSGGYEQYF
TGTGCCAGCAGCGTAGAGTCTAGCGGGGGATACGAGCAGTACTTC
>TRBV29-1|TRBJ1-2|-|once
CSVAQGGISGYTF
TGCAGCGTTGCACAGGGAGGGATAAGTGGCTACACCTTC
>TRBV6-4|TRBJ1-6|-|-
CASSDVTYSPLHF
TGTGCCAGCAGTGACGTCACTTATTCACCCCTCCACTTT
>TRBV10-3|TRBJ2-5|TRBD2|-
CAISEGPSGGETQYF
TGTGCCATCAGTGAGGGGCCTAGCGGGGGTGAGACCCAGTACTTC
>TRBV10-3|TRBJ1-2|TRBD1|-
CASRDRGLIVGYTF
TGTGCCAGTCGGGACAGGGGATTAATCGTCGGCTACACCTTC